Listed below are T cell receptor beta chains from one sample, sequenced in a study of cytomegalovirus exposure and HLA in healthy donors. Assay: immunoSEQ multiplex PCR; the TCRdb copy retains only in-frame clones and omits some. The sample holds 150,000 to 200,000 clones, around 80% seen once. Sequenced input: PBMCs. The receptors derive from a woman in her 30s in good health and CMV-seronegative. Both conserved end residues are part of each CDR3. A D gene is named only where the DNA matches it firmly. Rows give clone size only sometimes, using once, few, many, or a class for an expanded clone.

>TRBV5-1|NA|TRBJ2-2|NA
TGCGCCAGCAGGTCGGACTTCGGGGAGCTGTTTTTT
CASRSDFGELFF
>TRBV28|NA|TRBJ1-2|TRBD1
TGTGCCAGCAGTTCACAGGGGAGGACCTATGGCTACACCTTC
CASSSQGRTYGYTF
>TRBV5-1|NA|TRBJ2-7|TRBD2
TGCGCCAGCAGCCCCGAGACGCAGTCATGGCGGGAGCCCTACGAGCAGTACTTC
CASSPETQSWREPYEQYF
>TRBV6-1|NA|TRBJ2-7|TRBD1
TGTGCCAGCAGTGATGGTGGGACAGGCTACGAGCAGTACTTC
CASSDGGTGYEQYF
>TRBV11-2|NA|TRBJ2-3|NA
TGTGCCAGCAGCTTAGCCCCAGGGCGGGGAGATACGCAGTATTTT
CASSLAPGRGDTQYF
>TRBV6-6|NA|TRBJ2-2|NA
TGTGCCAGCAGTTACTCCCCTAGTGGGACCGGGGAGCTGTTTTTT
CASSYSPSGTGELFF
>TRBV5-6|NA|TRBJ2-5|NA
TGTGCCAGCAGCTCCAAAAGGGGTTGGCAAGAGACCCAGTACTTC
CASSSKRGWQETQYF
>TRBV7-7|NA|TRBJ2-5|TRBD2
TGTGCCAGCAGCTTTGGAATAGCGGGGGGAACAGAGACCCAGTACTTC
CASSFGIAGGTETQYF
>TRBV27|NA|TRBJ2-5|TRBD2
TGTGCCAGCAGGCCACTAGCGGGAGCCCGTGAGACCCAGTACTTC
CASRPLAGARETQYF
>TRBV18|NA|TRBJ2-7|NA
TGTGCCAGCTCACCCGGGGAGTCACGGTCCTACGAGCAGTACTTC
CASSPGESRSYEQYF
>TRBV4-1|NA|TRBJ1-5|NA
TGCGCCAGCAGTCAACTCGTACAGTTATATAGCAATCAGCCCCAGCATTTT
CASSQLVQLYSNQPQHF
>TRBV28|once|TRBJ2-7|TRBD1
TGTGCCAGCAGTCTAGGGGGCGGTGGCTACGAGCAGTACTTC
CASSLGGGGYEQYF
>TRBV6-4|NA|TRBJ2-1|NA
TGTGCCAGCAGTGTTCAAGCGGAGACCTACAATGAGCAGTTCTTC
CASSVQAETYNEQFF
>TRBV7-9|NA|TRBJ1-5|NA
TGTGCCAGCAGCCCCCCGGTTAGCAATCAGCCCCAGCATTTT
CASSPPVSNQPQHF
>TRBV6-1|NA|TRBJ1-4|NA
TGTGCCAGCAGTGCCCGGGACTGGGATGAAAAACTGTTTTTT
CASSARDWDEKLFF
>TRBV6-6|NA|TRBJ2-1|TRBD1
TGTGCCAGCGACCCCCGGGACAGGCTCTACAATGAGCAGTTCTTC
CASDPRDRLYNEQFF
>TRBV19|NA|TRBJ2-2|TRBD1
TGTGCCAGTAGTATAGACGGGACAGGGGTGACCGGGGAGCTGTTTTTT
CASSIDGTGVTGELFF
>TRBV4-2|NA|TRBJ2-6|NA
TGTGCCAGCAGCCAAGTATATGTGGGAGAGGCTGGGGCCAACGTCCTGACTTTC
CASSQVYVGEAGANVLTF
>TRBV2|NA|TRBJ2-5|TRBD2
TGTGCCAGCAGTGAAGTACGAGGAACTAGCGGGGATCAAGAGACCCAGTACTTC
CASSEVRGTSGDQETQYF
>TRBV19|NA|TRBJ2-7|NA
TGTGCCAGTGCCGAGGCGGGATCCTCCTACGAGCAGTACTTC
CASAEAGSSYEQYF
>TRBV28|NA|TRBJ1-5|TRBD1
TGTGCCAGCTCACGGACAGGGGTAAATCAGCCCCAGCATTTT
CASSRTGVNQPQHF
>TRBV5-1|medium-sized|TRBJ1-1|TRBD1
TGCGCCAGCAGCAGGGACAGTATGAACACTGAAGCTTTCTTT
CASSRDSMNTEAFF
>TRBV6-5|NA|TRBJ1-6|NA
TGTGCCAGCAGTTACGACAATAATTCACCCCTCCACTTT
CASSYDNNSPLHF
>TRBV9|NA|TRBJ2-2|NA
TGTGCCAGCAGCGGCGACGGGCGTACAGGAGACACCGGGGAGCTGTTTTTT
CASSGDGRTGDTGELFF
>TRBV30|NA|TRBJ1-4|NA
TGTGCCTGGAGTGTACATCCCCTCGGGTCTGAAAAACTGTTTTTT
CAWSVHPLGSEKLFF
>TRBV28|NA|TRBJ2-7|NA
TGTGCCAGCAGTTCACGACCGGGACTCGGGTACTTC
CASSSRPGLGYF
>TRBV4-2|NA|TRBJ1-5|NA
TGTGCCAGCAGCCAAGGTTCAGGATTCAATCAGCCCCAGCATTTT
CASSQGSGFNQPQHF
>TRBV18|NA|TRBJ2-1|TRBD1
TGTGCCAGCTCACCACAAAGACAGGGCAATGAGCAGTTCTTC
CASSPQRQGNEQFF
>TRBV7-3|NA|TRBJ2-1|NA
TGTGCCAGCAGCTCCCCCACCACTGACTTCTCCAGCTCCTACAATGAGCAGTTCTTC
CASSSPTTDFSSSYNEQFF
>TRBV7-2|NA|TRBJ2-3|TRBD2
TGTGCCAGCAGCTCGAAGACTAGCGGGAGGACCACAGATACGCAGTATTTT
CASSSKTSGRTTDTQYF
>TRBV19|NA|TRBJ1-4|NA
TGTGCCGGGGGGGGGCTCGCGTTTTTT
CAGGGLAFF
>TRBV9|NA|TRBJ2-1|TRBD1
TGTGCCAGCAGCGTCGGGACAGGGGGTTACAATGAGCAGTTCTTC
CASSVGTGGYNEQFF
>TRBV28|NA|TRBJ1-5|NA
TGTGCCAGCAATGCGAGCACTAAAAGGGGGAATCAGCCCCAGCATTTT
CASNASTKRGNQPQHF
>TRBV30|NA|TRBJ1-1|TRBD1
TGTGCCTGGACACAGGGGTTCACTGAAGCTTTCTTT
CAWTQGFTEAFF
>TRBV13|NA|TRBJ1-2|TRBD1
TGTGCCAGCAGCGATTCACCCGGGACAGCCTATGGCTACACCTTC
CASSDSPGTAYGYTF
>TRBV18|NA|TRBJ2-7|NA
TGTGCCAGCTCACCACCGCTCGGGGTCGACGAGCAGTACTTC
CASSPPLGVDEQYF
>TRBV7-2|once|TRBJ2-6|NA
TGTGCCAGCAGCTTACCCCGCCCAATCGCGCCTGGGGCCAACGTCCTGACTTTC
CASSLPRPIAPGANVLTF
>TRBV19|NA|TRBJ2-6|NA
TGTGCCAGTAGTATAGGGGGGCCTGGGGCCAACGTCCTGACTTTC
CASSIGGPGANVLTF
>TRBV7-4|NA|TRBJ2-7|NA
TGTGCCAGCAGCATCCACAGGGAGGGGACTATTGACGAGCAGTACTTC
CASSIHREGTIDEQYF
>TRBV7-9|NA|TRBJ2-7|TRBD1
TGTTCCAGCAGCTCGACGACAGGGACCCACGAGCAGTACTTC
CSSSSTTGTHEQYF
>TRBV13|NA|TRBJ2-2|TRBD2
TGTGCCAGCAGCTTAACGGGACTAGATGGGTCCCCGAACACCGGGGAGCTGTTTTTT
CASSLTGLDGSPNTGELFF
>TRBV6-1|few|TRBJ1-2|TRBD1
TGTGCCAGCAGTGAACTGGACAGGTGGGCCTATGGCTACACCTTC
CASSELDRWAYGYTF
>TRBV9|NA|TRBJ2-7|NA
TGTGCCAGCAGCGTAGCTTTCACAGCCTCAGGCTACGAGCAGTACTTC
CASSVAFTASGYEQYF
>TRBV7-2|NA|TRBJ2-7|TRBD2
TGTGCCAGCACTACGGGGGGGACGATCTACGAGCAGTACTTC
CASTTGGTIYEQYF
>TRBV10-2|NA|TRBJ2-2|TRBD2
TGCGCCAGCCGGACTAGCGGGGGTTGGCAGGCGGGGGAGCTGTTTTTT
CASRTSGGWQAGELFF
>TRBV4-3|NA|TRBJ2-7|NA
TGCGCCAGCAGCCAAGATCACACCTCCTACGAGCAGTACTTC
CASSQDHTSYEQYF
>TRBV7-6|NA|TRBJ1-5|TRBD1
TGTGCCAGCAGCTTAGCGCGGTACAGGGGGGGTAATCAGCCCCAGCATTTT
CASSLARYRGGNQPQHF
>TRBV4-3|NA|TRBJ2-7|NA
TGCGCCAGCAGCCAAGATATGAGGAGCATCGACGAGCAGTACTTC
CASSQDMRSIDEQYF
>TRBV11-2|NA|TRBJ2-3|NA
TGTGCCAGCCATCATGGGGCTACAAGCACAGATACGCAGTATTTT
CASHHGATSTDTQYF
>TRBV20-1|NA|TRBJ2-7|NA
TGCAGTGCTAGTCTGGGGCCCGAGCAGTACTTC
CSASLGPEQYF
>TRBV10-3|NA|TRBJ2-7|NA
TGTGCCATCAGTGAGCCGGGGAAGGGTCAGACCTACGAGCAGTACTTC
CAISEPGKGQTYEQYF
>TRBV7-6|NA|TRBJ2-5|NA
TGTGCCAGCAGCCCGGGTCATCGGGAGACCCAGTACTTC
CASSPGHRETQYF
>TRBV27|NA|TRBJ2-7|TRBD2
TGTGCCAGCAGTCCGCAGGGGACTAGCGGGAGCAGGGACGAGCAGTACTTC
CASSPQGTSGSRDEQYF
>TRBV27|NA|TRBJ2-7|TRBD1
TGTGCCAGCAGTTTATACCTACGGGACAGCTCCTACGAGCAGTACTTC
CASSLYLRDSSYEQYF
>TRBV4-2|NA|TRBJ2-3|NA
TGTGCCAGCAGCCCCGCCGGAGCACGCACAGATACGCAGTATTTT
CASSPAGARTDTQYF
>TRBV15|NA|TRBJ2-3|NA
TGTGCCACCAGCAGAGATTTAGCGAGCACAGATACGCAGTATTTT
CATSRDLASTDTQYF
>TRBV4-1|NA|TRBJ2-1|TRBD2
TGCGCCAGCAGCCAAGGCTCTAGCGGGGGGGCCTACAATGAGCAGTTCTTC
CASSQGSSGGAYNEQFF
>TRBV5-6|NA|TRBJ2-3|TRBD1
TGTGCCAGCAGCTTGGCGCCGGGACAGGGCACAGATACGCAGTATTTT
CASSLAPGQGTDTQYF
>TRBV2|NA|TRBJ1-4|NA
TGTGCCAGCAGTCCGATAGGGGTGTCTAATGAAAAACTGTTTTTT
CASSPIGVSNEKLFF